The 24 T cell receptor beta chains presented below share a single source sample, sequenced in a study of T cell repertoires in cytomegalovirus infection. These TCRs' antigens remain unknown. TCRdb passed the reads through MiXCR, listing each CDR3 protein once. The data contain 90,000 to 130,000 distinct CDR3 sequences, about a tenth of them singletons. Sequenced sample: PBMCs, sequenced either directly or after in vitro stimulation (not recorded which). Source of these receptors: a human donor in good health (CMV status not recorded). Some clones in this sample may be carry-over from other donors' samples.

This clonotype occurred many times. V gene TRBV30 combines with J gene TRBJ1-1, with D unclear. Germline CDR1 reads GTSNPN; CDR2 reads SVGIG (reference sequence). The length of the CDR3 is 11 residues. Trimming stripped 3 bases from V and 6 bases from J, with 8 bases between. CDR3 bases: TGTGCCTGGAGAAGTATAGCTGAAGCTTTCTTT. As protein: CAWRSIAEAFF.

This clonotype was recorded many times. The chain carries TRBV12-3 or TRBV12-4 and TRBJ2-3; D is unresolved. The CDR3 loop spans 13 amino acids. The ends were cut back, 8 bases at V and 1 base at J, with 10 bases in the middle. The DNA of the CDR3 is TGTGCCAGCTTCGGCACCCGCACAGATACGCAGTATTTT. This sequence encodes CASFGTRTDTQYF.

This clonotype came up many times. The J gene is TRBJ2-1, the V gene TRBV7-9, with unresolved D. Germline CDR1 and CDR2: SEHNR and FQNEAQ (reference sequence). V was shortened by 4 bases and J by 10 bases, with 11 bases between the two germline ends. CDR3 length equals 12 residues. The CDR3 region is CASSSRAWEQFF. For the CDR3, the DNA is TGTGCCAGCAGCTCCCGGGCGTGGGAGCAGTTCTTC.

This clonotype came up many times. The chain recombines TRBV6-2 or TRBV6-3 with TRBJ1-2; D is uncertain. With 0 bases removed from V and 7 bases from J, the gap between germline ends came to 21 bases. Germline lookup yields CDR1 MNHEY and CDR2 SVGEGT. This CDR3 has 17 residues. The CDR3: CASSYSSMKGRTSGYTF. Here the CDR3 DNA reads TGTGCCAGCAGTTACTCGAGTATGAAGGGTCGGACGAGTGGCTACACCTTC.

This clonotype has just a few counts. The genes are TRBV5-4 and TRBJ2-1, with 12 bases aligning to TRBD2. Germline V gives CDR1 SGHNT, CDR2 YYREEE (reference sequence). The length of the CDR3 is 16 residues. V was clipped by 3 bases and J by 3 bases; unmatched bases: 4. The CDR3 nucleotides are TGTGCCAGCAGCTGGGCTAGCGGGGGGGGCTACAATGAGCAGTTCTTC. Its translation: CASSWASGGGYNEQFF.

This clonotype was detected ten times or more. This CDR3 is CASSDLRDSTEAFF. CDR3 DNA sequence: TGTGCCAGCAGCGACCTCAGGGATAGTACTGAAGCTTTCTTT. V and J are TRBV2 and TRBJ1-1, with D possibly TRBD1 on 5 matching bases. This CDR3 is built from 14 residues. The germline CDR1 and CDR2 sequences are SNHLY and FYNNEI. V gave up 6 bases and J gave up 5 bases, with 16 bases separating them.

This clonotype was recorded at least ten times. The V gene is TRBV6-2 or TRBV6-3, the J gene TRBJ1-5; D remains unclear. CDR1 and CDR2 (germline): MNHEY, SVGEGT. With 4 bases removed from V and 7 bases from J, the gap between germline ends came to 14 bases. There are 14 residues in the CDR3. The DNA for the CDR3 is TGTGCCAGCAGTTCTGGGTTATCACAGCAGCCCCAGCATTTT. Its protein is CASSSGLSQQPQHF.

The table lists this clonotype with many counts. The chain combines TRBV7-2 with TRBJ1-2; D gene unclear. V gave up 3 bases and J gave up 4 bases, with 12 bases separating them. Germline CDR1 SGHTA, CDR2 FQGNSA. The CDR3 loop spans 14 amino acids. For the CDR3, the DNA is TGTGCCAGCAGCTTCGGTGGGGTCCGCTATGGCTACACCTTC. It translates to CASSFGGVRYGYTF.

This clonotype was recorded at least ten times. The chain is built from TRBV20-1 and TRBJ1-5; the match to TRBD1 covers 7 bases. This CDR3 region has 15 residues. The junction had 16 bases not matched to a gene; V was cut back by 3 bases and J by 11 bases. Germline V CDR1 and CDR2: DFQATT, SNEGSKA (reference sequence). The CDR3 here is CSASGSWGQPEAQHF. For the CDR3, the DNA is TGCAGTGCTAGCGGGAGTTGGGGACAGCCGGAGGCCCAGCATTTT.

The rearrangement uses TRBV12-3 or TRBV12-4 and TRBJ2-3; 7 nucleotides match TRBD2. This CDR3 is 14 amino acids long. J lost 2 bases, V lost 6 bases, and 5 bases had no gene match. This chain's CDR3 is CASRPGLITDTQYF. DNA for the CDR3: TGTGCCAGCAGACCGGGACTAATCACAGATACGCAGTATTTT.

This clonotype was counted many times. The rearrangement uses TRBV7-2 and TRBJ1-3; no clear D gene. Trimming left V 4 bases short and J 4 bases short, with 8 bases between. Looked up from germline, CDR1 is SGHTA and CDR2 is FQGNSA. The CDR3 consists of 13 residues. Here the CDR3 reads CASSSFTGNTIYF. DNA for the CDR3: TGTGCCAGCAGCTCATTCACGGGAAACACCATATATTTT.

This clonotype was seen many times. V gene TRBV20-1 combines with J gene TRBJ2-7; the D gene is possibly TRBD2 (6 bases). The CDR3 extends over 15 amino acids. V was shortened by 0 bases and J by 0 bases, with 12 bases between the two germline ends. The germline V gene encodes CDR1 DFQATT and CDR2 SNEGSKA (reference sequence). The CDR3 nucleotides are TGCAGTGCTAGAGATCCAGCGGGTCTCTCCTACGAGCAGTACTTC. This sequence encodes CSARDPAGLSYEQYF.

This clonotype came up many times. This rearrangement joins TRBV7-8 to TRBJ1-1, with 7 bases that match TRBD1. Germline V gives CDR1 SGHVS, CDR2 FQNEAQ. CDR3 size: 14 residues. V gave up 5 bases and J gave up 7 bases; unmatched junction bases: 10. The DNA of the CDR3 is TGTGCCAGCAGCCCCCGGGAGGGGGCTATTGAAGCTTTCTTT. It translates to CASSPREGAIEAFF.

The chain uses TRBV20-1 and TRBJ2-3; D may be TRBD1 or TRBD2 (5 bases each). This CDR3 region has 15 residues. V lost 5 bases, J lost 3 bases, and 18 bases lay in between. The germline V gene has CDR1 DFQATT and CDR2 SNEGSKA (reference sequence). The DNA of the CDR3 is TGCAGTGCTCGCTCAGGGAGTTCGGGGACAGATACGCAGTATTTT. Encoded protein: CSARSGSSGTDTQYF.

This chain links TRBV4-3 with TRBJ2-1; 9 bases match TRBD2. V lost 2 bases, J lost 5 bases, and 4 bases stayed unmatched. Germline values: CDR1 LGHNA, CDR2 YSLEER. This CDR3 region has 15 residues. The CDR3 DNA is TGCGCCAGCAGCCAAAGGCTAGCGGGAAACAATGAGCAGTTCTTC. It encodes CASSQRLAGNNEQFF.

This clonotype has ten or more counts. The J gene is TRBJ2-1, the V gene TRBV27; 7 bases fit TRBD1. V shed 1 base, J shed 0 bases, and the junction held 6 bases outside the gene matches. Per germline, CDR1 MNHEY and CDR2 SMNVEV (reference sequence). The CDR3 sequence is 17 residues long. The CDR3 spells CASSLLGQVSSYNEQFF. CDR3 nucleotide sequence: TGTGCCAGCAGTTTATTAGGACAGGTTTCCTCCTACAATGAGCAGTTCTTC.

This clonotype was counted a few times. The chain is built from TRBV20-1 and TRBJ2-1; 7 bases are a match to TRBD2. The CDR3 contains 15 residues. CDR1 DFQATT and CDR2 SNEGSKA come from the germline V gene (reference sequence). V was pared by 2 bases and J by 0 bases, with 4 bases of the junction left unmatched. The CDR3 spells CSARSGDLSYNEQFF. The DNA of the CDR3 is TGCAGTGCTAGAAGCGGGGACCTCTCCTACAATGAGCAGTTCTTC.

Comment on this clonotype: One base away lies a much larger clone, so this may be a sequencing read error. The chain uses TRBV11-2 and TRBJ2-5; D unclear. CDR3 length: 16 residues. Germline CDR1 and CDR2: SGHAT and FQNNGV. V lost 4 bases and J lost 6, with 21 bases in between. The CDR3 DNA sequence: TGTGCCAGCAGCTCCCCTAGGATATACGGAAGGAAGACCCAGTACTTC. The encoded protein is CASSSPRIYGRKTQYF.

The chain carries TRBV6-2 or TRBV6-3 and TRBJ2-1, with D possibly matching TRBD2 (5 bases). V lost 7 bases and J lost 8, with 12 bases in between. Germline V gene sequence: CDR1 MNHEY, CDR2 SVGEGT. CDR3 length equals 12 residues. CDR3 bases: TGTGCCAGCAAGGACTGGGCAGATGAGCAGTTCTTC. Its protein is CASKDWADEQFF.

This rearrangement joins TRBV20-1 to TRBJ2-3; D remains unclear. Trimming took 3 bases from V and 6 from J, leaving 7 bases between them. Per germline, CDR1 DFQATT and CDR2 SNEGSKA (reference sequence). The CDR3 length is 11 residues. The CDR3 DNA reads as TGCAGTGCTAGGGAACGGGATACGCAGTATTTT. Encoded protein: CSARERDTQYF.

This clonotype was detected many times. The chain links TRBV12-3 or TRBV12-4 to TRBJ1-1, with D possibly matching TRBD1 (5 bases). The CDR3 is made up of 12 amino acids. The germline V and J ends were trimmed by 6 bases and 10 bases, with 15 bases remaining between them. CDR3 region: CASRPRVTGAFF. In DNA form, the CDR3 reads TGTGCCAGCAGGCCCAGGGTGACCGGAGCTTTCTTT.

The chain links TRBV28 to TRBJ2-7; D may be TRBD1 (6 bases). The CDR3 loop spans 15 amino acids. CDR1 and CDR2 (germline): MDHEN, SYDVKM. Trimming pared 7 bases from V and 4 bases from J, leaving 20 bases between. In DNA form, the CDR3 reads TGTGCCAGCATTAGGGCAGGGGCGTTAGGTTACGAGCAGTACTTC. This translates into CASIRAGALGYEQYF.

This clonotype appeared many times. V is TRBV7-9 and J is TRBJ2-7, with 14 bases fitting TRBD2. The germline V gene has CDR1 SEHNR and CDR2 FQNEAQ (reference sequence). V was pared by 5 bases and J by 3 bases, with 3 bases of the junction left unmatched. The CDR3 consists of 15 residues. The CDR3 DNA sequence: TGTGCCAGCAGCCCGGGACTAGCGGGAGTCTACGAGCAGTACGTC. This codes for CASSPGLAGVYEQYV.

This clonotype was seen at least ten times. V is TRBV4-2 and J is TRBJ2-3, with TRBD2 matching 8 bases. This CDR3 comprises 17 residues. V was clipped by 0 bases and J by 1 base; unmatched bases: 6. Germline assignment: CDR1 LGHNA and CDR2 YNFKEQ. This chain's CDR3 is CASSQDPAGVRTDTQYF. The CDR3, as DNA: TGTGCCAGCAGCCAAGATCCAGCGGGAGTACGCACAGATACGCAGTATTTT.